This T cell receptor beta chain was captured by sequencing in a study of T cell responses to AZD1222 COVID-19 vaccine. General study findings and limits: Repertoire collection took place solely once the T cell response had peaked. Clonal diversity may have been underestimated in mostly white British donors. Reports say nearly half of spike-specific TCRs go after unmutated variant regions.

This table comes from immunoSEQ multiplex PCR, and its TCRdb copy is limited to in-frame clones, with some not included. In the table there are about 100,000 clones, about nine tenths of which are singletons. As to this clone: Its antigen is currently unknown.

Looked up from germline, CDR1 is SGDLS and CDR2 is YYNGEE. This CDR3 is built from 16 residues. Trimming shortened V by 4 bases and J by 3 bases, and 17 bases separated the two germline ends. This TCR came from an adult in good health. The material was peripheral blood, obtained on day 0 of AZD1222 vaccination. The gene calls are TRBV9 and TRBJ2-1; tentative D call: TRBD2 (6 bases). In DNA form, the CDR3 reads TGTGCCAGCAGCCCCGGGACTCCGGTTATCTACAATGAGCAGTTCTTC. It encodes CASSPGTPVIYNEQFF.